This entry features one T cell receptor (beta chain) sequence. This record comes from a study of blood T cell repertoires in COVID-19. Study-wide context: In each case, the material was cDNA or gDNA derived from T cells, B-cell-depleted T cells, or PBMCs.

The repertoire was sequenced with immunoSEQ multiplex PCR; TCRdb's copy has only in-frame clones and lacks some. The table lists hundreds of thousands of clones, more than 85% of them singletons, with about 0.8% in the top ten. V shed 9 bases and J shed 8 bases, with 12 bases lying between them. Germline V gene data show CDR1 as KGHDR and CDR2 as SFDVKD. The CDR3 covers 12 residues. A Seattle source enrolled patients during active infection and followed them longitudinally. The chain couples TRBV24-1 to TRBJ1-4; possible D gene TRBD1, 5 bases. The sequence was obtained from a man between 60 and 75 years old with COVID-19, enrolled during active disease. Sequenced: peripheral blood. The CDR3 is CATGDSTEKLFF. For the CDR3, the DNA is TGTGCCACCGGAGACAGTACCGAAAAACTGTTTTTT.